The subject of this entry is one T cell receptor beta chain. Its specificity is unknown. It was second doses at about 4 or about 12 weeks that were pooled. Clones were read by immunoSEQ multiplex PCR, and TCRdb kept only the in-frame ones, dropping some. Of 100,000 to 150,000 clones listed, roughly 85% are singletons. The data originate from a study of T cell responses to AZD1222 COVID-19 vaccine. Study conclusions and caveats: The study sampled repertoires only after the peak T cell response. Clonal diversity was possibly underestimated, and white British individuals and females predominated among donors. Two doses of AZD1222 preceded a rise in Spike-specific TCR breadth and depth.

The CDR3 consists of 12 residues. CDR1 and CDR2 (germline): MNHEY, SVGAGI. Trimming pared 7 bases from V and 5 bases from J, leaving 9 bases between. V gene TRBV6-5 combines with J gene TRBJ2-1, with D perhaps matching TRBD2 (5 bases). The starting material was peripheral blood, obtained 28 days after the second AZD1222 dose. This sequence was found in an adult who received the AZD1222 COVID-19 vaccine. The CDR3 bases are TGTGCCAGCACCGGGGAGAACAATGAGCAGTTCTTC. Translated: CASTGENNEQFF.